The clone carrying this TCR beta chain was observed many times. The data are from a study of regulatory T cells in long-lasting Graves disease. Construction of TCR beta libraries relied on iRepertoire HTBI primers and on Arm-PCR targeting CDR3 regions. TCRdb passed the multiplex PCR reads through MiXCR, listing each CDR3 protein once. The repertoire holds 390,000 or so distinct CDR3 sequences, with 12% as singletons. V shed 5 bases and J shed 2 bases, with 9 bases lying between them. Germline loops: CDR1 SGHTA, CDR2 FQGNSA. The CDR3 is made up of 13 amino acids. As to time point: newly diagnosed GD, antithyroid drugs for less than 3 months. From PBMCs, RNA was extracted and then used to make the TCR library. Criteria from the American Thyroid Association guidelines were applied to diagnose Graves' disease. The sample also formed part of further work on T cells in Graves' hyperthyroidism and ophthalmopathy. This second study notes: When the TCR CDR3 underwent first-round RT-PCR, the HTBI primer set was used.

This sequence was found in a woman younger than 30 with Graves disease. V gene TRBV7-2 combines with J gene TRBJ2-5; no firm D call. This specimen was peripheral blood mononuclear cells (PBMCs), taken at new diagnosis, from a patient treated with antithyroid drugs. The CDR3 coding sequence is TGTGCCAGCAGCGGGCGTGTACAAGAGACCCAGTACTTC. It specifies CASSGRVQETQYF.